This T cell receptor (beta chain) appears in the sequencing data of a study of T cell repertoires and HLA-DP antigens. Study at large: Versus self, one alloantigen differed at one groove amino acid, the other at around ten. A couple of male donors and one female donor spanned ages 18-to-29 through 60-to-69.

The PCR primers covered 54 TRBV and 13 TRBJ segments. Profiling relied on immunoSEQ multiplex PCR, and the TCRdb table lists in-frame clones only, not all of them. This table has approximately 90,000 clones, roughly 86% appearing once. As to this clone: No antigen is known for it.

CD4+ T cells, purified by negative selection, averaged 97.7% purity. The V and J ends lost 7 bases and 4 bases respectively, with 16 bases between them. Germline-derived CDR1 and CDR2 are SNHLY and FYNNEI. There are 14 residues in the CDR3. The J gene is TRBJ1-1, the V gene TRBV2; no firm D call. Sequences were obtained from CD4+ T cells from PBMCs. The sequence derives from a man aged 50-59 years in good health and CMV-seronegative. In DNA form, the CDR3 reads TGTGCCAGCATGGGTAAGATTTGGGGCACTGAAGCTTTCTTT. Translated, it gives CASMGKIWGTEAFF.